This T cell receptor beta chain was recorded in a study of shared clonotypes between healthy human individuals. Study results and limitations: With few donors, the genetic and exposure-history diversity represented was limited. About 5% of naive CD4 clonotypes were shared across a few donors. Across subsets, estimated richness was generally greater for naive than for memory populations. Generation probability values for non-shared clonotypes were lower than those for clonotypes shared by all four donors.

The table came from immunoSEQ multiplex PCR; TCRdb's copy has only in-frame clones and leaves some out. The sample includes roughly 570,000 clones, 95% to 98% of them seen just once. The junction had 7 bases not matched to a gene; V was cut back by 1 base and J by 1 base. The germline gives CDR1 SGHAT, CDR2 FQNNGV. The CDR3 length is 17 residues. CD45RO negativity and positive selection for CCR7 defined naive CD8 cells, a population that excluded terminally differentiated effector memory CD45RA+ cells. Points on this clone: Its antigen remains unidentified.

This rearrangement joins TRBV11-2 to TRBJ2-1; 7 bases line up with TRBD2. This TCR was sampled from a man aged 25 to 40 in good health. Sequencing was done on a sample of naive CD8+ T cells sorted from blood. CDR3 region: CASSLGQAGPSYNEQFF. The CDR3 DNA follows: TGTGCCAGCAGCTTAGGCCAAGCGGGGCCATCCTACAATGAGCAGTTCTTC.